These T cell receptor beta chains were read from a single sample in a study of T cell changes during pregnancy in multiple sclerosis. Some clones are missing from TCRdb's copy, which holds only in-frame ones; the method was immunoSEQ multiplex PCR. Among about 49,000 clones, 95% were seen once, and the ten largest hold 5.9%. The sample was CD8+ T cells from peripheral blood mononuclear cells, taken in the first trimester of pregnancy. The receptor source for this set is a female donor with multiple sclerosis, enrolled in a pregnancy study. Each CDR3 is given with its conserved first and last residue. Fields, in order: D gene, J gene, V gene, CDR3 protein, CDR3 DNA. The D gene is left open where the match is weak.

d_call: .
j_call: TRBJ1-1
v_call: TRBV27
cdr3_aa: CASTWGGARTEAFF
cdr3_nt: TGTGCCAGCACCTGGGGGGGAGCTCGCACTGAAGCTTTCTTT

d_call: TRBD2
j_call: TRBJ2-2
v_call: TRBV11-2
cdr3_aa: CASPLAGGKPGELFF
cdr3_nt: TGTGCCAGCCCTCTAGCGGGAGGGAAACCCGGGGAGCTGTTTTTT

d_call: .
j_call: TRBJ2-2
v_call: TRBV27
cdr3_aa: CASSWLGENTGELFF
cdr3_nt: TGTGCCAGCAGTTGGCTAGGCGAGAACACCGGGGAGCTGTTTTTT

d_call: TRBD1
j_call: TRBJ1-1
v_call: TRBV19
cdr3_aa: CASSMDTGGTEAFF
cdr3_nt: TGTGCCAGTAGTATGGATACAGGGGGCACTGAAGCTTTCTTT

d_call: TRBD1
j_call: TRBJ1-2
v_call: TRBV4-1
cdr3_aa: CASSQVGQVYGYTF
cdr3_nt: TGCGCCAGCAGCCAAGTGGGACAGGTTTACGGCTACACCTTC

d_call: .
j_call: TRBJ2-2
v_call: TRBV19
cdr3_aa: CASSKGGGELFF
cdr3_nt: TGTGCCAGTAGTAAAGGAGGCGGGGAGCTGTTTTTT

d_call: .
j_call: TRBJ1-1
v_call: TRBV11-3
cdr3_aa: CASSLVDSGEAFF
cdr3_nt: TGTGCCAGCAGCTTAGTTGACAGCGGGGAAGCTTTCTTT

d_call: .
j_call: TRBJ2-7
v_call: TRBV6-6
cdr3_aa: CASRTGGNEQYF
cdr3_nt: TGTGCCAGCAGGACGGGCGGGAACGAGCAGTACTTC

d_call: TRBD2
j_call: TRBJ2-7
v_call: TRBV11-2
cdr3_aa: CASSSGVTGTSWGFYEQYF
cdr3_nt: TGTGCCAGCAGCTCGGGGGTAACCGGGACTAGTTGGGGTTTCTACGAGCAGTACTTC

d_call: TRBD2
j_call: TRBJ2-1
v_call: TRBV4-2
cdr3_aa: CASSHPGLAAYNEQFF
cdr3_nt: TGTGCCAGCAGCCATCCCGGACTAGCGGCCTACAATGAGCAGTTCTTC

d_call: .
j_call: TRBJ1-1
v_call: TRBV2
cdr3_aa: CASSTTGMNTEAFF
cdr3_nt: TGTGCCAGCAGTACCACAGGGATGAACACTGAAGCTTTCTTT